The rows below give T cell receptor beta chains drawn from one sample of a study of blood T cell repertoires in COVID-19. The repertoire was sequenced with immunoSEQ multiplex PCR; TCRdb's copy has only in-frame clones and lacks some. The sample gives tens of thousands of clones, 70% to 80% of which show up once; roughly 7.9% is in the top ten. Sequencing was carried out using peripheral blood. These receptors were taken from a man in his 70s with active or convalescent COVID-19. CDR3s include the opening cysteine and the closing phenylalanine or tryptophan. Each record gives: clone size, V gene, J gene, CDR3 length, CDR3 protein. Where a row states a size, it is once, few, many or the class of an expanded clone; other rows omit it.

>NA|TRBV2|TRBJ2-5|15
CASRFPSGGEETQYF
>NA|TRBV23-1|TRBJ2-5|13
CASSLGGGETQYF
>NA|TRBV19|TRBJ1-1|13
CASSKDRDTEAFF
>NA|TRBV4-2|TRBJ2-3|17
CASSLIRQGNSRDTQYF
>once|TRBV30|TRBJ1-1|15
CASSHSRTANTEAFF
>NA|TRBV30|TRBJ2-3|14
CAWTPGGGQDTQYF
>NA|TRBV28|TRBJ1-2|16
CASSRDRVRPRYGYTF
>NA|TRBV7-9|TRBJ2-1|16
CASSPHGLAGDNEQFF
>NA|TRBV5-1|TRBJ2-5|15
CASSLGLIGGETQYF
>once|TRBV10-3|TRBJ2-7|14
CAISARGSSYEQYF
>few|TRBV10-1|TRBJ2-7|13
CASRASTGGEQYF
>NA|TRBV10-3|TRBJ1-1|14
CAIRTGTGNTEAFF
>few|TRBV12-3/TRBV12-4|TRBJ1-5|12
CASRIQGQPQHF
>NA|TRBV6-5|TRBJ2-4|15
CASTSTSGGQNIQYF
>NA|TRBV4-2|TRBJ1-2|15
CASSQEYRDPRGYTF
>NA|TRBV28|TRBJ1-3|17
CASSLAPTGTAGNTIYF
>NA|TRBV11-3|TRBJ2-6|18
CASSPPDRGNSGANVLTF
>NA|TRBV6-5|TRBJ1-1|14
CASSYSPDYTEAFF
>NA|TRBV20-1|TRBJ2-5|14
CSASDQRGQETQYF
>NA|TRBV18|TRBJ1-2|16
CASSPHREAGDYGYTF
>NA|TRBV3-1/TRBV3-2|TRBJ2-2|16
CASSQGGRGRTGELFF
>few|TRBV6-5|TRBJ1-1|13
CASSLRKYTEAFF
>NA|TRBV10-3|TRBJ2-3|15
CAIKTSGGTTDTQYF
>NA|TRBV6-5|TRBJ2-7|15
CASSYSQTISYEQYF
>NA|TRBV19|TRBJ2-1|14
CASSILAGGNEQFF
>NA|TRBV27|TRBJ2-7|17
CASSSGVGGQGNYEQYF
>few|TRBV6-5|TRBJ1-5|14
CASSYSEGSQPQHF
>NA|TRBV7-9|TRBJ1-1|14
CASSLRGTNTEAFF
>NA|TRBV5-1|TRBJ1-4|15
CASSLGQGINEKLFF
>NA|TRBV2|TRBJ1-6|14
CASSVILYNSPLHF
>NA|TRBV3-1/TRBV3-2|TRBJ2-3|15
CASSQAGYSTDTQYF
>medium-sized|TRBV27|TRBJ1-6|14
CASSWRAGSSPLHF
>few|TRBV5-6|TRBJ1-1|12
CASSQRQFEAFF
>NA|TRBV7-2|TRBJ2-5|13
CASSLRVSETQYF
>NA|TRBV6-5|TRBJ2-7|12
CASSSSSYEQYF
>NA|TRBV6-5|TRBJ2-7|13
CASTGQVAYEQYF
>NA|TRBV11-3|TRBJ2-7|14
CASSDQRRTYEQYF
>once|TRBV5-1|TRBJ2-7|11
CASSPDTEQYF
>NA|TRBV30|TRBJ2-5|14
CAWSEKTLRETQYF
>NA|TRBV30|TRBJ1-3|16
CAWAWTGSYSGNTIYF